A selection of T cell receptor beta chains follows, all from one sample in a study of blood T cell repertoires in COVID-19. Generated by immunoSEQ multiplex PCR, the TCRdb table keeps only in-frame clones and is missing some. The table shows 200,000 or so clones, with approximately 82% occurring only once. Specimen: peripheral blood. All receptors come from a human donor with acute or convalescent COVID-19. The donor label of this sample is uncertain. Each CDR3 is given with its conserved first and last residue. A D gene is named only where the DNA matches it firmly. Size is omitted from some rows. Given values are once, few, many or a class for expanded clones.

J,size,V,D,DNA,CDR3
TRBJ1-5,once,TRBV3-1/TRBV3-2,TRBD1,TGTGCCAGCAGCGCAGGACAGGGACAGCCCCAGCATTTT,CASSAGQGQPQHF
TRBJ2-7,NA,TRBV7-2,TRBD2,TGTGCCAGCAGCTTGGAGACTAGCGATTTTTACGAGCAGTACTTC,CASSLETSDFYEQYF
TRBJ2-7,NA,TRBV29-1,TRBD1,TGCAGCGCACACAGGGGTCGGGACGAGCAGTACTTC,CSAHRGRDEQYF
TRBJ1-6,NA,TRBV28,TRBD1,TGTGCCTATAGACAGGGAACGGGGAATTCACCCCTCCACTTT,CAYRQGTGNSPLHF
TRBJ2-5,NA,TRBV2,NA,TGTGCCAGCCTCCAAGAGACCCAGTACTTC,CASLQETQYF
TRBJ1-1,NA,TRBV27,NA,TGTGCCAGCAGATTTGCAGGGAACACTGAAGCTTTCTTT,CASRFAGNTEAFF
TRBJ2-7,NA,TRBV5-5,TRBD1,TGTGCCAGCAGCCTGGCAGGGGGAGCCTACGAGCAGTACTTC,CASSLAGGAYEQYF
TRBJ1-3,NA,TRBV10-3,NA,TGTGCCATCACCCCAGATCGGGGTGGAAACACCATATATTTT,CAITPDRGGNTIYF
TRBJ1-5,NA,TRBV21-1,NA,TGTGCCAGCAGACCCAAACGGGGGGAACAGGGCAATCAGCCCCAGCATTTT,CASRPKRGEQGNQPQHF
TRBJ1-2,NA,TRBV28,TRBD1,TGTGCCAGCAGTCCGCCCCGACAGGGAGCCCACTATGGCTACACCTTC,CASSPPRQGAHYGYTF
TRBJ1-1,NA,TRBV18,NA,TGTGCCAGCTCACCGGTGGGCGAGAACACTGAAGCTTTCTTT,CASSPVGENTEAFF
TRBJ2-7,few,TRBV7-9,NA,TGTGCCAGCAGCTTAGAGTCAGGCTTCGGGGGCGAGCAGTACTTC,CASSLESGFGGEQYF
TRBJ1-2,NA,TRBV30,TRBD1,TGTGCCTGGGGACAGGGGGCTGGTGGCTACACCTTC,CAWGQGAGGYTF
TRBJ1-2,once,TRBV29-1,NA,TGCAGCGGGTATAGTCTCACTATTGGCTACACCTTC,CSGYSLTIGYTF
TRBJ1-1,NA,TRBV3-1/TRBV3-2,NA,TGTGCCAGCAGTAGAGGCACTGAAGCTTTCTTT,CASSRGTEAFF
TRBJ1-5,few,TRBV7-6,NA,TGTGCCAGCAGTCGGACAGAGCAAGGCAATCAGCCCCAGCATTTT,CASSRTEQGNQPQHF
TRBJ2-7,NA,TRBV19,TRBD1,TGTGCCAGTAGTACCACCTACCTCGACAGGGGGCTAGACGAGCAGTACTTC,CASSTTYLDRGLDEQYF
TRBJ2-1,NA,TRBV19,NA,TGTGCCAGTACGGGGACTCTATACAATGAGCAGTTCTTC,CASTGTLYNEQFF
TRBJ1-4,NA,TRBV5-4,TRBD1,TGTGCCAGCAGCTCTGGGCGACAGGGTGAAAAACTGTTTTTT,CASSSGRQGEKLFF
TRBJ2-7,NA,TRBV5-1,TRBD1,TGCGCCAGCAGCCCGAAACCTCCGGGACAGGGGCCCTACGAGCAGTACTTC,CASSPKPPGQGPYEQYF
TRBJ2-5,NA,TRBV4-1,NA,TGCGCCAGCAGCCAAGAAGATGGGGGCTGGTTGACCCAGTACTTC,CASSQEDGGWLTQYF
TRBJ1-6,NA,TRBV15,TRBD1,TGTGCCACCAGCAGAGATGGGACAGGGGGATCCTATAATTCACCCCTCCACTTT,CATSRDGTGGSYNSPLHF
TRBJ2-7,NA,TRBV19,TRBD1,TGTGCCAGTAGTGTAAGACAGGGCCTGGGGGAGCAGTACTTC,CASSVRQGLGEQYF
TRBJ1-2,NA,TRBV4-3,TRBD1,TGCGCCAGCAGCCATCCCGGGACAGGGCGAGGCTACACCTTC,CASSHPGTGRGYTF
TRBJ2-7,NA,TRBV9,NA,TGTGCCAGCAAGGGACAGGCTAGCGGGACGATCGATGTATACGAGCAGTACTTC,CASKGQASGTIDVYEQYF
TRBJ2-3,NA,TRBV15,TRBD2,TGTGCCACCAGCAGATCTAGCGGGAGAATTTCTAGCACAGATACGCAGTATTTT,CATSRSSGRISSTDTQYF
TRBJ2-6,few,TRBV14,NA,TGTGCCAGCAGCCGTTCGTGGGCTGTCGCCCGCTCTGGGGCCAACGTCCTGACTTTC,CASSRSWAVARSGANVLTF
TRBJ2-3,NA,TRBV13,TRBD2,TGTGCCAGCAGCTTAAGGGGCGGGAGCCGAGATACGCAGTATTTT,CASSLRGGSRDTQYF
TRBJ1-4,NA,TRBV5-4,NA,TGTGCCAGCAGCCGAGAAGGGGTCGCAGAAAAACTGTTTTTT,CASSREGVAEKLFF
TRBJ1-1,NA,TRBV3-1/TRBV3-2,TRBD1,TGTGCCAGCAGCTACCGGGACAGGGTAAGCACTGAAGCTTTCTTT,CASSYRDRVSTEAFF
TRBJ1-3,NA,TRBV6-1,NA,TGTGCCAGCAGTGAACGAAAATCGGGGGACGGAAACACCATATATTTT,CASSERKSGDGNTIYF
TRBJ1-2,NA,TRBV15,TRBD1,TGTGCCACCAGCAGCCAATCAGGGGGACCCTATGGCTACACCTTC,CATSSQSGGPYGYTF
TRBJ2-2,NA,TRBV7-2,NA,TGTGCCAGCAGCTTAGGGCTGCCGAACACCGGGGAGCTGTTTTTT,CASSLGLPNTGELFF
TRBJ1-1,NA,TRBV29-1,NA,TGCAGCGTTGAACCCATACGTTACCTCAGAGCGATGGACACTGAAGCTTTCTTT,CSVEPIRYLRAMDTEAFF
TRBJ2-7,NA,TRBV2,TRBD1,TGTGCCAGCACGGGACAGGGGGCATCAAGAGCGTACGAGCAGTACTTC,CASTGQGASRAYEQYF
TRBJ2-7,NA,TRBV9,TRBD2,TGTGCCAGCAGCTTACTAGCGGGTCCCCTATACGAGCAGTACTTC,CASSLLAGPLYEQYF
TRBJ1-5,NA,TRBV6-1,NA,TGTGCCAGCAGTGAACTGGGAGATATGTTTAGCAATCAGCCCCAGCATTTT,CASSELGDMFSNQPQHF
TRBJ1-1,NA,TRBV11-1,TRBD1,TGTGCCAGCAGCCCGCGGACAGGGCGGGACACTGAAGCTTTCTTT,CASSPRTGRDTEAFF
TRBJ2-2,few,TRBV5-1,TRBD2,TGCGCCAGCAGCTTCCTAGCGGGAGCCACCGGGGAGCTGTTTTTT,CASSFLAGATGELFF
TRBJ2-6,NA,TRBV19,TRBD1,TGTGCCAGTAGCAAGGGACAGCCCGGGGCCAACGTCCTGACTTTC,CASSKGQPGANVLTF
TRBJ1-5,NA,TRBV7-8,NA,TGTGCCAGCAGCAGAGGGTTACAACGTAGCAATCAGCCCCAGCATTTT,CASSRGLQRSNQPQHF
TRBJ1-3,NA,TRBV12-5,TRBD1,TGTGCTAGTGGTCGGGGACAGGGGACGGGAAACACCATATATTTT,CASGRGQGTGNTIYF
TRBJ2-3,NA,TRBV27,TRBD2,TGTGCCAGCAGTCCCCTAGCGGGAGGGCAAGGTACGCAGTATTTT,CASSPLAGGQGTQYF
TRBJ2-7,NA,TRBV5-5,NA,TGTGCCAGCAGCTTGGTCCCAGGGCTAAAGAACGAGCAGTACTTC,CASSLVPGLKNEQYF
TRBJ1-3,once,TRBV3-1/TRBV3-2,NA,TGTGCCAGCAGCCAAGATGGGCGAATTGGAAACACCATATATTTT,CASSQDGRIGNTIYF
TRBJ1-1,NA,TRBV30,NA,TGTGCCTGGAGTCCCCGACAGTCAATCAACACTGAAGCTTTCTTT,CAWSPRQSINTEAFF
TRBJ2-3,NA,TRBV7-8,NA,TGTGCCAGCAGCTCACAGGGTTTTGTCGCAGATACGCAGTATTTT,CASSSQGFVADTQYF
TRBJ1-5,NA,TRBV27,TRBD1,TGTGCCAGCAGTGCGGACCCAGGGGGAAGCAATCAGCCCCAGCATTTT,CASSADPGGSNQPQHF
TRBJ1-3,few,TRBV28,NA,TGTGCCACCGACACGAAGGGAAACACCATATATTTT,CATDTKGNTIYF
TRBJ2-1,NA,TRBV10-3,TRBD2,TGTGCCACCGGAGGACTAGCGGGCGGCAATGAGCAGTTCTTC,CATGGLAGGNEQFF
TRBJ1-3,NA,TRBV28,NA,TGTGCCAGCAGTTTTGGGACGGGGGGCTCTGGAAACACCATATATTTT,CASSFGTGGSGNTIYF